The sequence of this TCR beta chain was determined in a study of cytomegalovirus exposure and HLA in healthy donors (dated by TCRdb to about 2017). For the study in its entirety: An earlier analysis of roughly 570 of the donors reported approximately 300 Gb of sequence data and 90 million to 120 million unique TCR beta sequences obtained from about 200 million T cells. A later genetic analysis took genome-wide SNP genotypes for about 65% of the 666 donors and used that subset as a discovery cohort. In a later analysis, previously published TCR beta repertoires from 600 to 850 donors were re-analyzed and high-resolution HLA genotyping was added so that TCR occurrence patterns could be studied. In an earlier analysis of 550 to 700 of the donors, high-throughput TCR beta sequencing was used to judge whether each TCR beta V gene segment behaved as functional or pseudogenic. On average, around 200,000 unique TCR beta nucleotide sequences were sequenced per donor among 350 to 400 genotyped donors of the cohort, with about 19% of those sequences being non-productive. Typing coverage differed by locus: A, B, C, DRB1 and DQB1 were typed in about 629-640 donors, DQA1 in roughly 510, DPA1 in approximately 600, and DPB1 in approximately 450. Of the 300 to 500 genotyped donors, approximately 80% were placed in the genetic ancestry cluster associated with self-reported Caucasian donors. Donor age, sex, ethnicity and CMV serostatus were compiled together with the repertoire data. HLA typing covered class I and class II loci at four-digit resolution. Several DR-DQ haplotypes were treated as single units for association and clustering because of strong linkage in the cohort. All discovery cohort repertoires had been generated on a single sequencing platform. The later analysis used no new phenotypic data to find candidate immune exposures, relying instead on TCR beta sequences and their occurrence across donors. To predict cytomegalovirus infection status, the study brought together high-throughput TCR immunosequencing, statistical association of individual TCRs with disease status, and machine learning. An early release that covered approximately 600 HLA-typed donors contained approximately 300 gigabases of sequencing data and 65 million to 100 million unique TCR sequences. Using immunosequencing, the study profiled T cell repertoires from fewer than 850 subjects and related those repertoires to cytomegalovirus serostatus. The study aimed to test whether cataloging public T cell receptors could reveal signatures of past pathogen exposure. Besides the first cohort of roughly 700 subjects, a separate validation cohort made up of around 120 different subjects was used. General study outcomes and caveats: In a later analysis, 15,000 to 20,000 TCR beta sequences were associated with specific HLA alleles at a false discovery rate of 0.05. In a later analysis, the rate of TCR association differed among HLA loci, with DRB1 alleles having the most associated TCRs and HLA-C alleles having the fewest. According to the authors, the approach could potentially be generalized to other disease states and immunological phenotypes. A further reported finding was that TCR beta sequences accurately predicted the HLA-A and HLA-B alleles for most subjects in the first cohort. This cohort had only TCR beta chains sequenced, and the lack of alpha or paired-chain data limited which features could be detected. Because the 87-base-pair reads could not distinguish some IMGT-functional V segments, including TRBV6-2 and TRBV6-3, those segments were excluded. Across donors, most TCR sequences were observed very rarely, whereas some public TCRs were present in many individuals. Roughly uniform sequencing depth across donors was assumed in presence/absence analyses, although this assumption may not hold. When HLA alleles, especially DR and DQ, strongly co-occurred, attributing TCR associations to individual alleles was difficult. In a later genetic analysis, fewer N-insertions in productive TCRs were reported among donors in an Asian-associated ancestry cluster than the roughly 700-donor mean. An association between a missense DCLRE1C variant and V-gene and J-gene trimming of TCR beta chains was found in a later genetic analysis and replicated in an independent cohort. Linkage disequilibrium might explain the correlated functional status among segregating V segments, but an unknown experimental factor could not be excluded. Because HLA typing was missing for some donors at each locus, association tests included only the typed subset. In vitro tests confirmed that a few of the cytomegalovirus-associated TCR beta chains recognize cytomegalovirus antigens. In a later analysis, most CMV-associated TCR beta chains were found to appear HLA-restricted, with HLA associations seemingly driven largely by CMV exposure. A cluster of highly shared sequence variants was judged likely to represent a technical artifact of the sequencing pipeline. Immune exposure information for the cohort was limited to CMV serostatus. A total of 150 or so TCR beta chains were listed by the study as associated with cytomegalovirus. In a later analysis, several top co-occurrence clusters were reported to appear linked to parvovirus B19, influenza, CMV and Epstein-Barr virus. The classifier was reported to diagnose cytomegalovirus status with high specificity and sensitivity in both the original cohort and the validation cohort. Because counts were too low, some 17 rarely observed V segments, including chromosome 9 orphons, were excluded from the earlier analysis of under 650 of the donors. Compared with equally common non-associated chains, HLA-associated TCR beta chains in a later analysis were more clonally expanded and had lower generation probabilities. Broadly in line with IMGT annotations, most TCR beta V segments showed up in productive rearrangements about 87% or about 30% of the time in an earlier analysis of roughly 590 of the donors.

The cohort comprised 666 healthy bone marrow donors. At the time of sampling, every cohort member was nominally healthy, though immune exposures that went unrecorded were likely present. The donor was CMV seronegative and was included in the group of several hundred seronegative cohort members. Each donor provided a peripheral blood sample, and peripheral blood mononuclear cells were used for TCR beta sequencing. Genomic DNA extraction from the blood cell samples was performed with the Qiagen DNeasy Blood Extraction Kit. In the case of this clone: Its binding antigen is unknown. No much larger clone is present one base from it, and per-base qualities are unavailable.

The method behind the library was the immunoSEQ multiplex PCR assay. For the multiplex PCR, a mixture combining 60 forward primers for TCR Vbeta segments and 13 reverse primers for TCR Jbeta segments was used. A multiplex PCR assay on genomic DNA amplified the CDR3 region of rearranged TCR beta genes. Amplified TCR beta libraries were sequenced as 87-base-pair reads on the Illumina HiSeq System. The source study handled its data this way. Across the 670 or so repertoires, a later analysis counted approximately 75 million unique TCR beta chains, roughly 11 million of which were shared by at least two donors. Raw reads were error-corrected and collapsed into unique sequences by a nearest-neighbor algorithm in which closely related sequences were merged to remove PCR and sequencing errors. To assign V, D and J gene segments, CDR3 sequences were aligned to IMGT reference sequences. For a sequence to be retained, at least a six-nucleotide match to both a V gene segment and a J gene segment was required. Rearrangements were classified as productive when the CDR3 lacked stop codons and remained in frame with V and J, and all other rearrangements were classified as non-productive. CDR3 was defined by IMGT convention, running from the second conserved V-encoded cysteine to the conserved J-encoded phenylalanine. Sequences without an unambiguous match to a single V gene segment were excluded from the earlier analysis of 450 to 750 of the donors. In an earlier analysis of 587 of the donors, V segments were called functional above 56.7% productive rearrangements and were called segregating when the between-donor standard deviation exceeded 5%. A statistical classification framework was developed to diagnose cytomegalovirus status using the catalog of TCR beta chain sequences. V and J gene assignment, in a later analysis, came from comparing TCR nucleotide sequences with IMGT/GENE-DB human TR gene sequences. Using the TCRdist pipeline, a later analysis assigned CDR3 sequences along with most-parsimonious VDJ recombination scenarios. In a later analysis, each TCR beta chain was defined by its CDR3 amino acid sequence together with its V-gene family, and reads without a unique V-gene family were excluded. As a way to deal with suspected cross-contamination and a sequencing artifact, a later analysis dropped 592 nucleotide sequences that were highly shared and had low generation probability. For each public chain, a later analysis derived a clonal expansion index from normalized ranks of inferred template counts within each repertoire. A later analysis computed generation probabilities with a VDJ recombination model fitted to out-of-frame rearrangements, and checked the results against IGoR. In a later analysis, TCR-TCR, TCR-HLA and TCR-CMV co-occurrence was scored with hypergeometric tests, and a repertoire-size bias correction was applied to TCR pairs. To estimate false discovery rates, a later analysis permuted the HLA or CMV assignments 20 times. In a later analysis, co-occurring TCRs were grouped using DBSCAN, and TCRdist sequence similarity was added for clustering within HLA-allele-positive subsets. Repertoires with fewer than 30,000 or more than 120,000 public chains were left out of co-occurrence clustering, as were four to six repertoires with anomalous nucleotide sharing. Held by TCRdb, this immuneACCESS table contains in-frame sequences only and omits some clones. Under half of the omission traces to an unresolved V gene where checked; the cause of the rest is unknown. D and trimming come from the DNA, and the V and J calls and clone size come from that table. This sample is represented by some 200,000 clones; less than 80% of them were singletons. Together, the top ten hold around 2.9% of the sample.

CDR1 is given as MGHDK and CDR2 as SYGVNS, both from the germline V gene. V is pared back by 6 bases and J by 3 bases, with 11 bases lying between the germline termini. The CDR3 numbers 14 residues from cysteine through phenylalanine. Only CDR3 DNA remains: 42 bases, in frame from the first base. This receptor was identified in a man aged 35 to 55 in good health and CMV-seronegative. Sequencing used PBMCs. This sequence uses TRBV25-1 and TRBJ2-2; no D gene call is confident. The CDR3 region: CASRPSRDTGELFF. The DNA sequence is as follows: TGTGCCAGCAGGCCTTCTAGAGACACCGGGGAGCTGTTTTTT.